This TCR beta chain was sequenced for a study of regulatory T cells in long-lasting Graves disease. Study-level results: Preferential use of TRBV28, TRBJ1-2 and TRBJ2-5 was seen in persistent disease.

Germline V CDR1 and CDR2: KGHDR, SFDVKD. The CDR3 runs to 12 residues. The V end lost 9 bases, the J end lost 4 bases, and 12 bases lay between the germline ends. The TCR beta library used iRepertoire HTBI primers with Arm-PCR amplification of CDR3. The authors' processing: Identified segments across samples numbered some 62 TRBV and roughly 15 TRBJ. In TCRdb, the multiplex PCR reads were re-called with MiXCR into one record per CDR3 protein. These V and J calls originate from TCRdb's pipeline instead of the authors' own analysis. The table shows 420,000 or so distinct CDR3 sequences, with about 20% occurring only once. At least ten counts were recorded for this clonotype. Its antigen is not identified. Time point indicated: persistent/refractory GD, antithyroid drugs over 5 years with positive TRAb. PBMC-extracted RNA yielded the TCR library.

The sequencing used peripheral blood mononuclear cells (PBMCs), collected when the disease was refractory, from a patient treated with antithyroid drugs. The chain recombines TRBV24-1 with TRBJ2-7; no firm D call. The origin of this receptor is a female donor with Graves disease. This CDR3 reads CATSGSGYEQYF. The DNA of the CDR3 is TGTGCCACCTCCGGATCAGGATACGAGCAGTACTTC.